These T cell receptor beta chains were read from a single sample in a study of blood T cells in healthy people across ages. TCRdb analysed the 5' RACE reads with MiXCR anew, one entry per CDR3 protein. The sample lists roughly 680,000 distinct CDR3 sequences, about half occurring once. Sequencing used blood. The origin of the receptors is a woman aged 60 to 75 in good health. Both conserved end residues are part of each CDR3. The D gene is left open where the match is weak.

TRBV7-2 15 - CASSSFPGIQETQYF
TRBV19 16 TRBD1 CASSMLMPGGLDEQFF
TRBV6-4 13 - CASSDSGYDEQFF
TRBV30 16 TRBD1 CAWRGLQGTSSYEQYF
TRBV7-2 15 TRBD1 CASAEDRDSSYEQYF
TRBV4-1 15 - CASSNRTILADTQYF
TRBV28 16 TRBD1 CASSLTGALGQETQYF
TRBV12-3/TRBV12-4 13 - CASIFRGSETQYF
TRBV10-3 13 - CAIRASTSYGYTF
TRBV7-2 16 - CASSLGRGRRFVEAFF
TRBV5-1 14 - CASSSQRRADTQYF
TRBV12-3/TRBV12-4 16 TRBD2 CASSSLAGGSADTQYF
TRBV7-2 13 - CASSSRRAMELFF
TRBV2 11 - CASSSGNTIYF
TRBV18 15 - CASSPGRGVNYGYTF
TRBV27 17 - CASSLFVGGGGANVLTF
TRBV20-1 17 - CSAITNRARGLYNEQFF
TRBV5-1 16 - CASSLVPAGLEETQYF
TRBV5-1 15 TRBD2 CASRPLAGGTDTQYF
TRBV4-3 18 TRBD2 CASSLDLGEGSSYNEQFF
TRBV5-1 15 TRBD2 CASSLGASGTHEQYF
TRBV7-2 14 - CASSLAGGLREAFF
TRBV20-1 8 TRBD2 CTTPGGYF
TRBV5-5 14 - CASSLLPTSNEQYF
TRBV4-3 18 - CASSQEGQRSLMDNEQFF
TRBV3-1 14 - CASSQGFRGYGYTF
TRBV7-9 15 TRBD1 CASSPGQSEVREQYF
TRBV7-8 17 TRBD1 CASSNWDRVSGANVLTF
TRBV20-1 12 TRBD2 CSAREDTYEQYF
TRBV25-1 14 TRBD1 CASSERGHQETQYF
TRBV20-1 15 - CSARQGRRENTEAFF
TRBV7-9 15 - CASSFMTESSYEQYF
TRBV29-1 18 TRBD2 CSVERVGSSGRNADTQYF
TRBV4-3 16 - CASSQVRGVKNTEAFF
TRBV29-1 12 TRBD1 CSVRDSEGPLHF
TRBV4-3 17 TRBD2 CASSQGVGSSGPDEQYF
TRBV7-2 17 - CASSLGRGTVQPNEQFF
TRBV20-1 14 TRBD1 CSAPGQGARDTQYF
TRBV4-3 15 - CASSHSGGAEETQYF
TRBV9 14 TRBD1 CASSEGQGNGKLFF
TRBV7-2 12 - CASSRRAYEQYF